This T cell receptor (beta chain) was identified during a study of shared clonotypes between healthy human individuals. Study at large: A donor's plate count was three for CD4 naive and three for CD4 memory; CD8 naive had two and CD8 memory one.

Comment on this clone: What it binds is unknown.

V was clipped by 4 bases and J by 5 bases; unmatched bases: 4. The germline CDR1 and CDR2 sequences are SNHLY and FYNNEI. The CDR3 is 15 residues long. Overall study results and limits: Compared with clonotypes that all four donors shared, non-shared clonotypes had lower generation probabilities.

Data came from immunoSEQ multiplex PCR; TCRdb stores just in-frame clones and leaves some out. This sample has about 1.4 million clones, with around 97% found just once. Material for sequencing was naive CD4+ T cells sorted from blood. This sample's subset: CD45RA+ positively selected. This clonotype was obtained from a man aged 30 to 45 in good health. This sequence joins TRBV2 and TRBJ2-1, with 11 positions matching TRBD2. This CDR3 is CASSVTSGSNNEQFF. DNA for the CDR3: TGTGCCAGCAGTGTAACTAGCGGGAGCAACAATGAGCAGTTCTTC.